This TCR beta chain was captured in a study of blood T cell repertoires in COVID-19. All enrollees were roughly 18 to 95 years old and from about 24 US areas. Clones were read by immunoSEQ multiplex PCR, and TCRdb kept only the in-frame ones, dropping some. The sample carries about 330,000 clones, over 75% recorded once. V trimming: 3 bases; J trimming: 2 bases; junction bases outside the gene matches: 5. The germline gives CDR1 MNHEY, CDR2 SMNVEV (reference sequence). This CDR3 contains 15 residues. Sequencing was performed on PBMCs or T cells enriched from blood (not recorded which). The sequence came from a woman aged 30 to 39 who had recovered from COVID-19. The chain links TRBV27 to TRBJ2-7; TRBD2 matches 9 bases. CDR3 region: CASSLAASGTYEQYF. The CDR3 bases are TGTGCCAGCAGTTTGGCGGCTAGCGGGACCTACGAGCAGTACTTC.